This TCR beta chain was documented in a study of PD-L1 blockade in urothelial cancer. The overall study: Patients commenced atezolizumab in about 2014, and it was given at 1,200 mg intravenously every 3 weeks. When blood samples were assessed, the median T cell count was 120,000 to 150,000. About nine tenths of the roughly 30 patients were men whose urothelial cancer was bladder-origin.

Trimming at V came to 4 bases and at J to 7 bases, leaving 4 bases not matched to a gene. Per the germline V gene, CDR1 is MNHEY and CDR2 is SMNVEV (reference sequence). This CDR3 has 13 amino acids. The time point was: peripheral blood 6 weeks after treatment start. Spiked synthetic TCR analogs estimated absolute template abundance per PCR. TCRdb's table, derived via immunoSEQ multiplex PCR, lists solely in-frame clones and lacks some. The profile covers roughly 50,000 clones, with roughly 80% appearing a single time and 8.8% taken by the ten largest. The sequenced sample was PBMCs, obtained around atezolizumab (anti-PD-L1) treatment. This sequence originates from a man aged 70-80 years with urothelial cancer. The J gene is TRBJ1-2, the V gene TRBV27, with 9 nucleotides matching TRBD1. The CDR3 DNA sequence: TGTGCCAGCAGTTATACAGGGGGCGGTGGCTACACCTTC. Translating gives CASSYTGGGGYTF.